A selection of T cell receptor beta chains follows, all from one sample in a study of multiple sclerosis patients with progressive multifocal leukoencephalopathy. Produced via immunoSEQ multiplex PCR; TCRdb's table is partial and in-frame only. This table has about 30,000 clones, around 90% appearing once. This sample comprised PBMCs, obtained from a patient treated with natalizumab. The receptors were gathered from a human donor with multiple sclerosis. The CDR3 runs from the conserved cysteine through the conserved F or W. Fields, in order: J gene, V gene, D gene, CDR3 protein, CDR3 DNA. The D gene is left open where the match is weak.

>TRBJ1-6|TRBV30|TRBD1
CAWGEPGGVRWNSPLHF
TGTGCCTGGGGGGAACCAGGGGGCGTACGGTGGAATTCACCCCTCCACTTT
>TRBJ2-2|TRBV25-1|NA
CASYGQTNTGELFF
TGTGCCAGCTACGGACAGACGAACACCGGGGAGCTGTTTTTT
>TRBJ2-3|TRBV6-1|TRBD2
CASSDAGGGPDTQYF
TGTGCCAGCAGTGATGCGGGGGGGGGCCCAGATACGCAGTATTTT
>TRBJ1-1|TRBV19|TRBD1
CASSKGQGVGNTEAFF
TGTGCCAGTAGTAAGGGACAGGGGGTCGGGAACACTGAAGCTTTCTTT
>TRBJ1-2|TRBV6-1|TRBD1
CASRQQGANYGYTF
TGTGCCAGCAGACAACAGGGGGCGAACTATGGCTACACCTTC
>TRBJ1-2|TRBV6-5|NA
CASSYSPQGGYTF
TGTGCCAGCAGTTACTCGCCCCAGGGAGGCTACACCTTC
>TRBJ2-5|TRBV5-6|TRBD1
CASSYSGTGGETQYF
TGTGCCAGCAGCTACTCCGGGACAGGGGGCGAGACCCAGTACTTC
>TRBJ1-5|TRBV30|NA
CAWSFRSNQPQHF
TGTGCCTGGAGTTTCAGATCCAATCAGCCCCAGCATTTT
>TRBJ2-7|TRBV25-1|NA
CASSHSGRTYEQYF
TGTGCCAGCAGTCATTCTGGCAGAACCTACGAGCAGTACTTC
>TRBJ2-3|TRBV10-1|NA
CASSGQLTDTQYF
TGCGCCAGCAGTGGACAGCTCACAGATACGCAGTATTTT